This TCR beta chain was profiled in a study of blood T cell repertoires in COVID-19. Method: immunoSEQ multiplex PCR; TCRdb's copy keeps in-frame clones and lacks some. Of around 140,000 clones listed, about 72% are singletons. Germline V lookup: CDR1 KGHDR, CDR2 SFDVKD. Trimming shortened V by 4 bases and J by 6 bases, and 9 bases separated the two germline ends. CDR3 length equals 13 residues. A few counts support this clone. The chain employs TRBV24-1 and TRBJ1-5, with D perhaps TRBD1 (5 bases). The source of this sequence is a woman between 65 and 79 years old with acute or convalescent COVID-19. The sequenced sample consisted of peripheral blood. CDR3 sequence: CATSEGGSQPQHF. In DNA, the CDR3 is TGTGCCACCAGTGAGGGGGGTAGTCAGCCCCAGCATTTT.